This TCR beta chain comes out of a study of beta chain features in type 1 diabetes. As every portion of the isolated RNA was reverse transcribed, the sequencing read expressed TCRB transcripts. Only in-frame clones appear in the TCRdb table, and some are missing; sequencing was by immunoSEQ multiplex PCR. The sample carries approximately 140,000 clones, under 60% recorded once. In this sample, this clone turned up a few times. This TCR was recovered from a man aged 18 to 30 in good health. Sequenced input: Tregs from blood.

The CDR3 loop reads CASSPPVGGSSYNEQFF. The CDR3 bases are TGTGCCAGCAGCCCTCCTGTGGGAGGCAGCTCCTACAATGAGCAGTTCTTC. The V and J genes are TRBV7-2 and TRBJ2-1; D is possibly TRBD2 (6 bases). In germline, CDR1 is SGHTA, CDR2 FQGNSA. This CDR3 comprises 17 residues. Trimming took 5 bases from V and 0 from J, leaving 17 bases between them.